This passage covers 24 T cell receptor beta chains from one sample sequenced in a study of cytomegalovirus exposure and HLA in healthy donors. Vbeta (60) and Jbeta (13) primers were used in the PCR. The protocol was immunoSEQ multiplex PCR, while the TCRdb copy is restricted to in-frame clones and leaves out a portion. In the table there are around 94,000 clones, about 60% of which are singletons. The sample consisted of PBMCs. Receptors originate from a human donor in good health.

As concerns this clone: This CDR3 is also generated by other DNA sequences in the sample. The CDR3 DNA reads TGTGCCAGCAGTTTCAGGGGCTCCTACAATGAGCAGTTCTTC. This encodes CASSFRGSYNEQFF. The chain carries TRBV28 and TRBJ2-1; a weak D match, TRBD1 (6 bases). Trimming removed 3 bases from V and 0 bases from J, with 6 bases in between. Germline V gene lookup returns CDR1 MDHEN and CDR2 SYDVKM. CDR3 size: 14 residues.

The rearrangement uses TRBV14 and TRBJ2-1; 8 bases align to TRBD1. Germline loops: CDR1 SGHDN, CDR2 FVKESK. V shed 4 bases, J shed 7 bases, and the junction held 9 bases outside the gene matches. CDR3 length: 15 amino acids. The CDR3 loop is CASSPRDRFSNEQFF. CDR3 nucleotide sequence: TGTGCCAGCAGCCCCCGGGACAGGTTTTCGAATGAGCAGTTCTTC.

The CDR3 region has the DNA TGTGCCAGCAACGCGGGACAGAACACTGAAACATTCTTT. Translating it yields CASNAGQNTETFF. The chain carries TRBV7-8 and TRBJ1-1; TRBD1 matches 7 bases. Looked up from germline, CDR1 is SGHVS and CDR2 is FQNEAQ. This CDR3 region has 13 residues. The J segment lost 14 bases and the V segment lost 7 bases, leaving 16 bases of the junction unmatched.

This clone appeared a few times. The chain employs TRBV27 and TRBJ2-7, with 10 bases lining up with TRBD2. The CDR3 spans 15 residues. Trimming took 1 base from V and 6 from J; bases not matched to a gene: 6. Germline CDR1 MNHEY, CDR2 SMNVEV (reference sequence). CDR3 sequence reads: CASSLYSLAGSEQYF. As DNA, the CDR3 is TGTGCCAGCAGTTTATACTCACTAGCGGGAAGCGAGCAGTACTTC.

The CDR3 DNA reads as TGTGCCAGCAGAGGACAGGGGGCCTCGAACACTGAAGCTTTCTTT. Its protein is CASRGQGASNTEAFF. The rearrangement links TRBV6-6 to TRBJ1-1; 11 bases line up with TRBD1. The V gene's germline CDR1 is MNHNY and CDR2 SVGAGI (reference sequence). CDR3 length equals 15 residues. Trimming at V came to 6 bases and at J to 1 base, leaving 4 bases not matched to a gene.

This sequence joins TRBV4-2 and TRBJ2-7; D is ambiguous. This CDR3 has 13 residues. Trimming shortened V by 2 bases and J by 5 bases, and 10 bases separated the two germline ends. Germline-derived CDR1 and CDR2 are LGHNA and YNFKEQ. The CDR3 protein is CASSQKSGHEQYF. In DNA form, the CDR3 reads TGTGCCAGCAGCCAAAAGTCCGGTCACGAGCAGTACTTC.

The V gene is TRBV2, the J gene TRBJ2-7; TRBD1 aligns across 9 bases. Germline loops: CDR1 SNHLY, CDR2 FYNNEI. Trimming cost V 7 bases and J 1 base; bases outside gene matches: 8. The CDR3 runs 15 residues. CDR3 sequence (DNA): TGTGCCAGCATACCGGGCGGACAGGGGTCCTACGAGCAGTACTTC. It specifies CASIPGGQGSYEQYF.

The V call is TRBV27, the J call TRBJ1-1; D uncertain. Germline values: CDR1 MNHEY, CDR2 SMNVEV (reference sequence). CDR3 length equals 16 residues. V lost 5 bases and J lost 1, with 17 bases in between. The CDR3 sequence: CASSRHGLSSNTEAFF. CDR3 coding DNA: TGTGCCAGCAGTCGTCATGGACTCAGCTCGAACACTGAAGCTTTCTTT.

The V call is TRBV5-1, the J call TRBJ2-5, with a tentative D call TRBD1 (5 bases). CDR1 and CDR2 from the germline V gene are SGHRS and YFSETQ. V lost 0 bases and J lost 2, with 11 bases in between. The CDR3 is 15 amino acids. CDR3: CASSLGAGNQETQYF. The DNA of the CDR3 is TGCGCCAGCAGCTTGGGGGCAGGGAATCAAGAGACCCAGTACTTC.

At least ten counts were recorded for this clone. This sequence joins TRBV4-1 and TRBJ1-2; 9 bases line up with TRBD1. This CDR3 is built from 15 residues. Germline CDR1 MGHRA, CDR2 YSYEKL. Trimming at V came to 1 base and at J to 3 bases, leaving 3 bases not matched to a gene. CDR3 protein: CASSQGGQGYYGYTF. The CDR3 DNA reads TGCGCCAGCAGCCAAGGGGGACAGGGATACTATGGCTACACCTTC.

This clone has only one observation. The V call is TRBV6-5, the J call TRBJ2-7, with 7 nucleotides matching TRBD1. Germline V CDR1 and CDR2: MNHEY, SVGAGI. The CDR3 length is 12 residues. V dropped 8 bases and J dropped 2; count of bases not matched to a gene: 3. This CDR3 is CASRDSAYEQYF. The CDR3, as DNA: TGTGCCAGCCGGGACAGCGCCTACGAGCAGTACTTC.

The V and J genes are TRBV9 and TRBJ2-1, with D perhaps matching TRBD2 (6 bases). Per the germline V gene, CDR1 is SGDLS and CDR2 is YYNGEE. The CDR3 spans 16 residues. The ends were cut back, 0 bases at V and 8 bases at J, with 18 bases in the middle. CDR3 sequence: CASSVEGTGGYDEQFF. For the CDR3, the DNA is TGTGCCAGCAGCGTAGAAGGAACCGGAGGGTATGATGAGCAGTTCTTC.

On this clone: Compared with germline, one end of the junction differs, possibly owing to a read error. The chain joins TRBV5-1 to TRBJ2-3; D might be TRBD1 (6 bases). CDR1 and CDR2 (germline): SGHRS, YFSETQ. CDR3 length: 14 amino acids. CDR3 amino acids: CASSLDSSTDTQYF. CDR3 bases: TGCGCCAGCAGTTTGGACAGCTCCACAGATACGCAGTATTTT.

The chain has TRBV28 and TRBJ1-5; D might be TRBD1 (5 bases). Looked up from germline, CDR1 is MDHEN and CDR2 is SYDVKM. Trimming took off 4 bases at V and 2 bases at J, with 9 bases between the two ends. CDR3 length equals 14 residues. The chain's CDR3 is CASSSLRGNQPQHF. The CDR3 coding sequence is TGTGCCAGCAGTTCTCTCAGGGGCAATCAGCCCCAGCATTTT.

The chain uses TRBV27 and TRBJ2-2; 11 nucleotides line up with TRBD2. Germline-derived CDR1 and CDR2 are MNHEY and SMNVEV (reference sequence). The J segment lost 9 bases and the V segment lost 8 bases, leaving 17 bases of the junction unmatched. The CDR3 contains 17 residues. The CDR3 bases are TGTGCCAGCCGAGAGGGTGCACTAGCGGGAGCTTTGAGGGAGCTGTTTTTT. This translates into CASREGALAGALRELFF.

The table lists this clone with a few counts. This chain joins TRBV5-1 and TRBJ1-1; TRBD1 is a possible D gene (6 bases). This CDR3 is built from 14 residues. V was shortened by 0 bases and J by 2 bases, with 8 bases between the two germline ends. Looked up from germline, CDR1 is SGHRS and CDR2 is YFSETQ. Here the CDR3 reads CASSLGTANTEAFF. The CDR3 coding sequence is TGCGCCAGCAGCTTGGGGACAGCTAACACTGAAGCTTTCTTT.

CDR3 sequence: CASSPRKLAANTGELFF. Here the CDR3 DNA reads TGTGCCAGCAGTCCAAGGAAACTAGCGGCGAACACCGGGGAGCTGTTTTTT. The chain employs TRBV27 and TRBJ2-2; TRBD2 matches 8 bases. This CDR3 has 17 residues. Germline V lookup: CDR1 MNHEY, CDR2 SMNVEV (reference sequence). Germline trimming cut 5 bases from V and 0 bases from J; bases unmatched to any gene: 8.

J is TRBJ2-2 and V is TRBV30; the D gene is possibly TRBD1 (5 bases). This CDR3 is 14 amino acids long. Looked up from germline, CDR1 is GTSNPN and CDR2 is SVGIG (reference sequence). V was clipped by 4 bases and J by 1 base, with 10 bases between them. As DNA, the CDR3 is TGTGCCTGGACTCGGACACTGAACACCGGGGAGCTGTTTTTT. The encoded protein is CAWTRTLNTGELFF.

In this sample, this clone turned up a few times. The chain combines TRBV6-6 with TRBJ2-2; 7 positions agree with TRBD2. The V segment lost 6 bases and the J segment 6 bases; nucleotides outside the gene matches: 13. The CDR3 totals 16 residues. Germline V gene lookup returns CDR1 MNHNY and CDR2 SVGAGI (reference sequence). The CDR3 loop reads CASSGTKFASAGELFF. In nucleotides, the CDR3 is TGTGCCAGCAGCGGGACTAAGTTTGCCTCAGCCGGGGAGCTGTTTTTT.

The genes are TRBV27 and TRBJ1-6; 9 positions match TRBD1. The CDR3 has 17 amino acids. Germline CDR1 and CDR2: MNHEY and SMNVEV (reference sequence). V lost 6 bases to trimming and J lost 14 bases; unmatched junction nucleotides: 20. Here the CDR3 reads CASSLPPLTGGLGSLHF. The CDR3, as DNA: TGTGCCAGCAGCTTACCTCCCCTGACAGGGGGATTGGGGTCCCTCCACTTT.

The V and J genes are TRBV5-6 and TRBJ2-1; D might be TRBD1 (6 bases). The ends were cut back, 0 bases at V and 9 bases at J, with 13 bases in the middle. The germline gives CDR1 SGHDT, CDR2 YYEEEE. The CDR3 length is 14 residues. The CDR3 nucleotides are TGTGCCAGCAGCTTGGTTAACAGGGACATTGAGCAGTTCTTC. Translated, it gives CASSLVNRDIEQFF.

This clone was found once. The chain carries TRBV19 and TRBJ2-1, with a weak D call TRBD2 (6 bases). Between the trimmed V and J ends, which lost 4 bases and 4 bases, there was a span of 11 bases. The CDR3 is 14 amino acids. Germline V gene lookup returns CDR1 LNHDA and CDR2 SQIVND (reference sequence). The CDR3 region has the DNA TGTGCCAGTAGTACCGGGAGCGGTTACAATGAGCAGTTCTTC. It specifies CASSTGSGYNEQFF. Full variable domain (outside the CDR3, taken from reference TRBV19 and TRBJ2-1): DGGITQSPKYLFRKEGQNVTLSCEQNLNHDAMYWYRQDPGQGLRLIYYSQIVNDFQKGDIAEGYSVSREKKESFPLTVTSAQKNPTAFYLCASSTGSGYNEQFFGPGTRLTVL.

The rearrangement joins TRBV6-5 to TRBJ2-2; D is unclear. Germline CDR1 and CDR2: MNHEY and SVGAGI. There are 15 residues in the CDR3. Trimming shortened V by 0 bases and J by 1 base, and 6 bases separated the two germline ends. CDR3 nucleotide sequence: TGTGCCAGCAGTTACTCGATCGGGAACACCGGGGAGCTGTTTTTT. Its protein is CASSYSIGNTGELFF.

CDR3: CATSRDPTTPYGYTF. The CDR3 coding sequence is TGTGCCACCAGCAGAGACCCCACTACCCCCTATGGCTACACCTTC. The chain links TRBV15 to TRBJ1-2; no firm D call. The germline V and J ends were trimmed by 0 bases and 4 bases, with 12 bases remaining between them. Germline CDR1 and CDR2: LNHNV and YYDKDF (reference sequence). This CDR3 spans 15 amino acids. Full variable domain (outside the CDR3, taken from reference TRBV15 and TRBJ1-2): DAMVIQNPRYQVTQFGKPVTLSCSQTLNHNVMYWYQQKSSQAPKLLFHYYDKDFNNEADTPDNFQSRRPNTSFCFLDIRSPGLGDTAMYLCATSRDPTTPYGYTFGSGTRLTVV.